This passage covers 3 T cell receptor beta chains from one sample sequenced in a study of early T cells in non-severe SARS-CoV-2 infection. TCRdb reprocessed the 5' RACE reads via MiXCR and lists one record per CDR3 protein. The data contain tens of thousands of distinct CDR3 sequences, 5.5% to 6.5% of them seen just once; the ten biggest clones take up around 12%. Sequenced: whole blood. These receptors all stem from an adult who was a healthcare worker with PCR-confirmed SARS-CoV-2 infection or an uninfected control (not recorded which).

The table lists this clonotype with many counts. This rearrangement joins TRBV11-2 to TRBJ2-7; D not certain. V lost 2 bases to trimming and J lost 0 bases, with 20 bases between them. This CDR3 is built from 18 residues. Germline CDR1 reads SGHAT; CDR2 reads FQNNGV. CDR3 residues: CASSLLVSGRRSSYEQYF. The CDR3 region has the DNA TGTGCCAGCAGCTTATTAGTCTCCGGGCGACGAAGCTCCTACGAGCAGTACTTC.

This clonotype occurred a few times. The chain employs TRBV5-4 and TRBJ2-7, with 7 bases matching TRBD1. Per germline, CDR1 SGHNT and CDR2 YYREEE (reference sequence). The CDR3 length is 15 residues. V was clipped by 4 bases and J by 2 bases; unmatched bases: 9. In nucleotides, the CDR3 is TGTGCCAGCAGCATACGCCGGGACAGCCCCTACGAGCAGTACTTC. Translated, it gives CASSIRRDSPYEQYF.

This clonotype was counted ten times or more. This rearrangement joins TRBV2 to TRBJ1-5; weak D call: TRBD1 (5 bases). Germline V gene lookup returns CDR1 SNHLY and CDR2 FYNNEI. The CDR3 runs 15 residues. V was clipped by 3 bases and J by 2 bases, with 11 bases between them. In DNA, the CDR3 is TGTGCCAGCAGTGACGGGGCTAGGGGCAATCAGCCCCAGCATTTT. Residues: CASSDGARGNQPQHF.